The text below deals with one T cell receptor beta chain. Its cognate antigen is unknown. Sequencing used immunoSEQ v3. Repertoires were generated with immunoSEQ multiplex PCR, while TCRdb's copy carries only in-frame clones and drops some. The profile shows some 7,600 clones, 70% to 85% of them singletons. Time point indicated: pre-treatment sample, taken before nivolumab and TIL therapy. Most excised metastases sampled were pleural nodules or supraclavicular lymph nodes. Germline loops: CDR1 WNHNN, CDR2 SYGVQD (reference sequence). CDR3 length: 16 amino acids. Germline trimming cut 7 bases from V and 4 bases from J; bases unmatched to any gene: 9. These data come from a study of TIL therapy for anti-PD-1-resistant metastatic lung cancer. Regarding the study as a whole: TIL cultures after expansion showed higher clonality and lower diversity than baseline tumor (median around 6% vs 30%).

The rearrangement uses TRBV10-1 and TRBJ2-3, with 12 bases matching TRBD2. The sequence came from a person aged 30 to 80 with non-small cell lung cancer. The specimen was tumor tissue, collected at baseline. The CDR3: CASNLLAGGRSDTQYF. The CDR3 DNA sequence: TGCGCCAGCAATCTCCTAGCGGGGGGGCGTTCAGATACGCAGTATTTT.